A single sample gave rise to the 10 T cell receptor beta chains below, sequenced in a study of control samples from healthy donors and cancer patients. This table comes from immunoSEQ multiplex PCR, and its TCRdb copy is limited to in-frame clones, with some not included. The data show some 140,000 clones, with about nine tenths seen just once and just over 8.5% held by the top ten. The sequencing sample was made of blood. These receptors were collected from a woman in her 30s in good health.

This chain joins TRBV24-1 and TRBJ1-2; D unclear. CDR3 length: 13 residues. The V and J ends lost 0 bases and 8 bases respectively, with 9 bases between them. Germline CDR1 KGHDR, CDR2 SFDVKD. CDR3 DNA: TGTGCCACCAGTGATTTGACGAGTTGGGGCTACACCTTC. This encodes CATSDLTSWGYTF.

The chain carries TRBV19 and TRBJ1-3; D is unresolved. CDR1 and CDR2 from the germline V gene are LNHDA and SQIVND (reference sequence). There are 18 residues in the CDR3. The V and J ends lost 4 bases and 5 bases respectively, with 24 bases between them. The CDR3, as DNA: TGTGCCAGTAGTACAACCCCCTTTCAACGGACGGTCCGAAACACCATATATTTT. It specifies CASSTTPFQRTVRNTIYF.

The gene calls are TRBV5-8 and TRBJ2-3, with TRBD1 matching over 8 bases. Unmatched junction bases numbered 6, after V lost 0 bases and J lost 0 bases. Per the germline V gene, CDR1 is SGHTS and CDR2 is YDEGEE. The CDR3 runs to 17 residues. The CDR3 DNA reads TGTGCCAGCAGCTTGGAAGCCGGGACAGGCAGCACAGATACGCAGTATTTT. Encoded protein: CASSLEAGTGSTDTQYF.

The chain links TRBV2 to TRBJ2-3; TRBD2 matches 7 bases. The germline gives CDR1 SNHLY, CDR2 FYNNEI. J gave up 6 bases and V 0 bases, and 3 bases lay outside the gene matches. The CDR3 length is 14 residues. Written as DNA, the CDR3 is TGTGCCAGCAGTGAAGCCCGGGGAGGGGATACGCAGTATTTT. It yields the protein CASSEARGGDTQYF.

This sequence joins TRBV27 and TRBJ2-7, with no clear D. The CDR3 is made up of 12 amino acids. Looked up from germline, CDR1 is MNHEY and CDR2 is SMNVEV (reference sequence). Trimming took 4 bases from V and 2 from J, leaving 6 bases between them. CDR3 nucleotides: TGTGCCAGCAGTTCCCCCCCCTACGAGCAGTACTTC. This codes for CASSSPPYEQYF.

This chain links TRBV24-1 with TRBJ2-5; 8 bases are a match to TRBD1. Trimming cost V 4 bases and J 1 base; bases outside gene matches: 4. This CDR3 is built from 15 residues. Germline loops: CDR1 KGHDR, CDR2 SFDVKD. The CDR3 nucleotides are TGTGCCACCAGTGAGGGACAGGCGCTCCAAGAGACCCAGTACTTC. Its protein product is CATSEGQALQETQYF.

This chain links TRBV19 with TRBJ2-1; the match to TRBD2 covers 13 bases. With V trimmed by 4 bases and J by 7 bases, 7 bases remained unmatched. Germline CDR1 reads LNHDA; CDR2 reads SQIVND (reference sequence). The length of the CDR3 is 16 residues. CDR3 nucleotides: TGTGCCAGTAGTAAACATACTAGCGGGAGGGGGAATGAGCAGTTCTTC. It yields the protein CASSKHTSGRGNEQFF.

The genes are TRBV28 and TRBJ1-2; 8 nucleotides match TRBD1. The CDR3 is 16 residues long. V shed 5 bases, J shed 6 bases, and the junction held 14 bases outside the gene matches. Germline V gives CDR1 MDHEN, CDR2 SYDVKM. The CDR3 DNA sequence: TGTGCCAGCAGTCTTAGTGGACAGGGTAGGAATGATGGCTACACCTTC. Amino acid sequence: CASSLSGQGRNDGYTF.

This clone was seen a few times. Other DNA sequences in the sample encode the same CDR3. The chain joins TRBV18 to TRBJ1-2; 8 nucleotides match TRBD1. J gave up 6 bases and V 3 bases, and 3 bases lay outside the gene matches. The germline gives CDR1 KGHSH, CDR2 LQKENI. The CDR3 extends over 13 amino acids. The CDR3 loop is CASSPNRGDGYTF. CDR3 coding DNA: TGTGCCAGCTCACCGAACAGGGGGGATGGCTACACCTTC.

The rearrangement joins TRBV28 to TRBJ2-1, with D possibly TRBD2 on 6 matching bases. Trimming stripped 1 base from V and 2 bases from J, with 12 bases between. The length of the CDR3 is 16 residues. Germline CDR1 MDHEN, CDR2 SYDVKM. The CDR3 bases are TGTGCCAGCAGTTTATCTCTCGGAGGGACCTACAATGAGCAGTTCTTC. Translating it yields CASSLSLGGTYNEQFF. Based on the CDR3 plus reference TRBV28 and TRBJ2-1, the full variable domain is DVKVTQSSRYLVKRTGEKVFLECVQDMDHENMFWYRQDPGLGLRLIYFSYDVKMKEKGDIPEGYSVSREKKERFSLILESASTNQTSMYLCASSLSLGGTYNEQFFGPGTRLTVL.